Below, 23 T cell receptor beta chains from the same sample are listed, as sequenced in a study of blood T cell repertoires in COVID-19. Using immunoSEQ multiplex PCR, the repertoire was profiled, and TCRdb retains in-frame clones only, with some absent. The sample includes about 460,000 clones, approximately 90% seen only once; the top ten take 8.3%. Sample: PBMCs or T cells enriched from blood (not recorded which). These TCRs come from a woman between 55 and 75 years old who had recovered from COVID-19.

The CDR3 coding sequence is TGTGCCAGCAGTGGAAGGACTAGCGGCAATGAGCAGTTCTTC. Translation gives CASSGRTSGNEQFF. The chain employs TRBV6-2 or TRBV6-3 and TRBJ2-1; 10 positions agree with TRBD2. CDR1 is MNHEY, CDR2 SVGEGT, per germline. The CDR3 runs to 14 residues. The V and J ends lost 5 bases and 6 bases, in that order; junction bases with no gene match: 4.

The chain has TRBV15 and TRBJ2-3; 7 bases line up with TRBD1. The ends lost 0 bases at V and 3 bases at J; junction bases unmatched: 9. Per germline, CDR1 LNHNV and CDR2 YYDKDF (reference sequence). This CDR3 has 17 residues. The chain's CDR3 is CATSRDLEGGWTDTQYF. CDR3 in DNA: TGTGCCACCAGCAGAGATTTGGAAGGGGGCTGGACAGATACGCAGTATTTT.

V gene TRBV2 combines with J gene TRBJ2-3; 7 nucleotides match TRBD2. The CDR3 spans 14 residues. Unmatched junction bases numbered 15, after V lost 10 bases and J lost 8 bases. Germline lookup yields CDR1 SNHLY and CDR2 FYNNEI. The CDR3 reads CATVWGGRSFTQYF. The CDR3, as DNA: TGTGCCACCGTGTGGGGGGGTCGATCCTTTACGCAGTATTTT.

The rearrangement joins TRBV2 to TRBJ1-1; 8 nucleotides agree with TRBD1. The junction had 5 bases not matched to a gene; V was cut back by 6 bases and J by 5 bases. The CDR3 consists of 13 residues. Per germline, CDR1 SNHLY and CDR2 FYNNEI. Here the CDR3 DNA reads TGTGCCAGCAGGTTCAGGGGGCTAACTGAAGCTTTCTTT. It is translated as CASRFRGLTEAFF.

The chain uses TRBV27 and TRBJ2-2, with 8 bases aligning to TRBD2. V lost 10 bases and J lost 4; bases outside the gene matches: 11. Germline V lookup: CDR1 MNHEY, CDR2 SMNVEV (reference sequence). This CDR3 has 15 residues. The CDR3 loop is CATRGRLAGTGELFF. The CDR3 DNA reads as TGTGCCACCAGGGGTCGGCTAGCGGGCACCGGGGAGCTGTTTTTT.

This chain links TRBV11-2 with TRBJ2-2; 8 bases fit TRBD1. With V trimmed by 6 bases and J by 3 bases, 9 bases remained unmatched. CDR1 SGHAT and CDR2 FQNNGV come from the germline V gene. This CDR3 region has 16 residues. The CDR3, as DNA: TGTGCCAGCAGTGAAAGGGGGACAGGACACACCGGGGAGCTGTTTTTT. Amino acid sequence: CASSERGTGHTGELFF.

The J gene is TRBJ1-3, the V gene TRBV11-2; maybe TRBD1 (5 bases). The germline CDR1 and CDR2 sequences are SGHAT and FQNNGV. Trimming took off 5 bases at V and 0 bases at J, with 23 bases between the two ends. CDR3 length equals 19 residues. CDR3 nucleotide sequence: TGTGCCAGCAGCCCTAGTGTCCAGGGTACTTTCAACTCTGGAAACACCATATATTTT. Amino acid sequence: CASSPSVQGTFNSGNTIYF.

The V and J genes are TRBV5-1 and TRBJ2-1; tentative D call: TRBD2 (7 bases). V was trimmed by 1 base and J by 10 bases, leaving 15 bases between them. CDR3 length: 14 amino acids. Germline V gives CDR1 SGHRS, CDR2 YFSETQ. The CDR3: CASSLSGGEEEQFF. The CDR3 DNA reads as TGCGCCAGCAGCTTGTCGGGGGGCGAGGAAGAGCAGTTCTTC. Variable domain in full (rest from reference TRBV5-1 and TRBJ2-1): KAGVTQTPRYLIKTRGQQVTLSCSPISGHRSVSWYQQTPGQGLQFLFEYFSETQRNKGNFPGRFSGRQFSNSRSEMNVSTLELGDSALYLCASSLSGGEEEQFFGPGTRLTVL.

This chain connects TRBV5-4 to TRBJ2-1; 10 bases agree with TRBD2. This CDR3 has 16 amino acids. The V and J ends lost 0 bases and 9 bases, in that order; junction bases with no gene match: 9. Germline V gene lookup returns CDR1 SGHNT and CDR2 YYREEE (reference sequence). In nucleotides, the CDR3 is TGTGCCAGCAGCTTGGCCTTAGCGGGGGGTCGAGTTGAGCAGTTCTTC. Its protein is CASSLALAGGRVEQFF.

This clone is a singleton in its sample. The chain is built from TRBV21-1 and TRBJ1-2; the table calls TRBD1, which could not be checked here. TRBV21-1 has pseudogene status. The CDR3 spans 11 residues. DNA for the CDR3: TGTGCCGGGACAGTCATCTATGGCTACACCTTC. It encodes CAGTVIYGYTF.

The chain is built from TRBV2 and TRBJ1-2, with TRBD1 matching over 11 bases. Germline values: CDR1 SNHLY, CDR2 FYNNEI. V was pared by 4 bases and J by 5 bases, with 6 bases of the junction left unmatched. The CDR3 consists of 15 residues. CDR3 loop: CASSVDRGRGYGYTF. In DNA form, the CDR3 reads TGTGCCAGCAGTGTGGACAGGGGGCGGGGATATGGCTACACCTTC.

The rearrangement uses TRBV2 and TRBJ2-7, with D possibly being TRBD2 (5 bases). This CDR3 region has 15 residues. Per the germline V gene, CDR1 is SNHLY and CDR2 is FYNNEI. Trimming cost V 4 bases and J 1 base, with 14 bases left between them. CDR3 in amino acids: CASSAGGTVSYEQYV. CDR3 coding DNA: TGTGCCAGCAGTGCAGGAGGTACAGTGTCCTACGAGCAGTACGTC.

The V and J genes are TRBV9 and TRBJ1-6; a weak D match, TRBD1 (6 bases). The CDR3 loop spans 14 amino acids. CDR1 and CDR2 (germline): SGDLS, YYNGEE. V was pared by 4 bases and J by 10 bases, with 15 bases between. CDR3 DNA sequence: TGTGCCAGCAGCCTAGCGGACAGCTGGTCACCCCTCCACTTT. Translating it yields CASSLADSWSPLHF. The full variable domain, with the rest looked up from reference TRBV9 and TRBJ1-6, is DSGVTQTPKHLITATGQRVTLRCSPRSGDLSVYWYQQSLDQGLQFLIQYYNGEERAKGNILERFSAQQFPDLHSELNLSSLELGDSALYFCASSLADSWSPLHFGNGTRLTVT.

This rearrangement joins TRBV21-1 to TRBJ2-7; TRBD2, the D gene given by the table, was not confirmed from the DNA. TRBV21-1 is labeled a pseudogene. CDR3 length equals 14 residues. In DNA, the CDR3 is TGTGCCAGCAGCACCCGGACTAGCACTGGCGAGCAGTACGTC. Its translation is CASSTRTSTGEQYV.

CDR3 sequence: CASSPDRAEAFF. CDR3 bases: TGTGCCAGCAGTCCGGACAGGGCTGAAGCTTTCTTT. The gene calls are TRBV28 and TRBJ1-1; 8 nucleotides match TRBD1. This CDR3 has 12 residues. J gave up 6 bases and V 5 bases, and 2 bases lay outside the gene matches. Germline CDR1 is MDHEN and CDR2 is SYDVKM.

CDR3 bases: TGTGCCAGCAGCCCCGGGACAGGGACCGGGGGCTACACCTTC. Its protein product is CASSPGTGTGGYTF. This chain links TRBV11-2 with TRBJ1-2, with 9 bases identical to TRBD1. Losses at the gene ends were 5 bases for V and 8 bases for J; bases not matched to a gene: 9. Germline V gene lookup returns CDR1 SGHAT and CDR2 FQNNGV. The CDR3 has 14 amino acids.

The genes are TRBV10-2 and TRBJ2-7; TRBD2 aligns across 7 bases. From germline, CDR1 is WSHSY and CDR2 SAAADI. The junction had 9 bases not matched to a gene; V was cut back by 2 bases and J by 5 bases. The CDR3 runs 15 residues. DNA for the CDR3: TGCGCCAGCAGTGAGCCTTGGGAGGGGCAGAACGAGCAGTACGTC. Amino acids: CASSEPWEGQNEQYV.

The chain carries TRBV5-1 and TRBJ1-1; 9 bases line up with TRBD1. V lost 1 base, J lost 5 bases, and 3 bases stayed unmatched. CDR1 is SGHRS, CDR2 YFSETQ, per germline. There are 14 residues in the CDR3. CDR3 DNA: TGCGCCAGCAGCTTGCCTGGGACAGGGACTGAAGCTTTCTTT. Amino acids: CASSLPGTGTEAFF. The full variable domain, its missing parts supplied by reference TRBV5-1 and TRBJ1-1, is KAGVTQTPRYLIKTRGQQVTLSCSPISGHRSVSWYQQTPGQGLQFLFEYFSETQRNKGNFPGRFSGRQFSNSRSEMNVSTLELGDSALYLCASSLPGTGTEAFFGQGTRLTVV.

The rearrangement links TRBV27 to TRBJ2-1; perhaps TRBD2 as D (5 bases). The CDR3 spans 16 residues. The germline V gene encodes CDR1 MNHEY and CDR2 SMNVEV (reference sequence). The ends were cut back, 1 base at V and 1 base at J, with 11 bases in the middle. Written as DNA, the CDR3 is TGTGCCAGCAGTTTATGGGCCCGGGGTTCCTACAATGAGCAGTTCTTC. This gives the protein CASSLWARGSYNEQFF.

This clone appeared a single time. This chain joins TRBV24-1 and TRBJ1-4, with D uncertain. With 9 bases removed from V and 6 bases from J, the gap between germline ends came to 7 bases. The CDR3 contains 11 residues. Germline-derived CDR1 and CDR2 are KGHDR and SFDVKD. The CDR3 loop reads CATPSHEKLFF. In DNA form, the CDR3 reads TGTGCCACCCCAAGCCATGAAAAACTGTTTTTT.

This clone has just one count. This chain uses TRBV5-6 with TRBJ1-2, with D maybe TRBD1 (6 bases). Germline CDR1 SGHDT, CDR2 YYEEEE. V was trimmed by 0 bases and J by 2 bases, leaving 17 bases between them. CDR3 size: 17 residues. CDR3 in DNA: TGTGCCAGCAGCTTGGTCGGGGGGCGGCTTTCGAACTATGGCTACACCTTC. It translates to CASSLVGGRLSNYGYTF.

This chain connects TRBV24-1 to TRBJ2-1; 7 positions agree with TRBD2. V lost 5 bases to trimming and J lost 4 bases; unmatched junction nucleotides: 7. CDR1 and CDR2 from the germline V gene are KGHDR and SFDVKD. There are 15 residues in the CDR3. The CDR3 DNA follows: TGTGCCACCAGTGCGGGGAGCGGGGTGTACAATGAGCAGTTCTTC. Amino acid sequence: CATSAGSGVYNEQFF.

The rearrangement links TRBV18 to TRBJ1-1, with 9 nucleotides matching TRBD1. Germline CDR1 and CDR2: KGHSH and LQKENI. V gave up 3 bases and J gave up 1 base; unmatched junction bases: 3. CDR3 length equals 15 residues. DNA for the CDR3: TGTGCCAGCTCACCCCGACAGGGGGAGAACACTGAAGCTTTCTTT. Encoded protein: CASSPRQGENTEAFF. Full variable domain (outside the CDR3, taken from reference TRBV18 and TRBJ1-1): NAGVMQNPRHLVRRRGQEARLRCSPMKGHSHVYWYRQLPEEGLKFMVYLQKENIIDESGMPKERFSAEFPKEGPSILRIQQVVRGDSAAYFCASSPRQGENTEAFFGQGTRLTVV.